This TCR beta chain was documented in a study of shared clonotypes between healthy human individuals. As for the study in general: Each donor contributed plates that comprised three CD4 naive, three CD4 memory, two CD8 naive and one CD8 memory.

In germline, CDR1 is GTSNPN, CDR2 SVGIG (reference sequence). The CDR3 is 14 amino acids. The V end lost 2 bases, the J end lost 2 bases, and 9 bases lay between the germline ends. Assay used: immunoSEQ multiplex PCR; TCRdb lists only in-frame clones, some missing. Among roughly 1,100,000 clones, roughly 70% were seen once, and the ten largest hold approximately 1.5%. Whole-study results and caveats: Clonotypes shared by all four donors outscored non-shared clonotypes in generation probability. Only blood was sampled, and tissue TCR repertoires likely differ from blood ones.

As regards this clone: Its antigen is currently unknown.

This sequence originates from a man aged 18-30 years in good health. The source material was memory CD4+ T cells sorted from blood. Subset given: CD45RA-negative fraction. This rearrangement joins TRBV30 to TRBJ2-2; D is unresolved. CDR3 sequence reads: CAWSLQINTGELFF. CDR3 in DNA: TGTGCCTGGAGTTTACAGATCAACACCGGGGAGCTGTTTTTT.